One and the same sample provided the 30 T cell receptor beta chains below, sequenced in a study of shared T cell receptors in the human thymus. Generated by immunoSEQ multiplex PCR, the TCRdb table keeps only in-frame clones and is missing some. The sample lists roughly 550,000 clones; about 80% were seen once. The same data also contributed to another study, on human thymus T cells.

Input material: thymocytes. The origin of the receptors is a boy less than two years old with a congenital heart defect.

This chain joins TRBV4-3 and TRBJ2-7; TRBD2 agrees at 10 bases. The V segment lost 4 bases and the J segment 0 bases; nucleotides outside the gene matches: 9. CDR3 length: 17 residues. Per germline, CDR1 LGHNA and CDR2 YSLEER. The CDR3 DNA sequence: TGCGCCAGCAGCCCGGGATGGGGGACTAGCGACTCCTACGAGCAGTACTTC. Protein sequence: CASSPGWGTSDSYEQYF.

In its sample, this clone was seen once. The V call is TRBV15, the J call TRBJ2-5, with 8 nucleotides matching TRBD2. J lost 4 bases, V lost 5 bases, and 15 bases had no gene match. The germline V gene has CDR1 LNHNV and CDR2 YYDKDF (reference sequence). The CDR3 sequence is 17 residues long. In DNA form, the CDR3 reads TGTGCCACCAGCTCGGGAGCCGCCGGGAGCGGGGGAGAGACCCAGTACTTC. This encodes CATSSGAAGSGGETQYF. Full variable domain (missing parts from reference TRBV15 and TRBJ2-5): DAMVIQNPRYQVTQFGKPVTLSCSQTLNHNVMYWYQQKSSQAPKLLFHYYDKDFNNEADTPDNFQSRRPNTSFCFLDIRSPGLGDTAMYLCATSSGAAGSGGETQYFGPGTRLLVL.

This sequence joins TRBV5-8 and TRBJ1-5; weak D call: TRBD1 (6 bases). CDR1 SGHTS and CDR2 YDEGEE come from the germline V gene. The CDR3 covers 16 residues. V was shortened by 0 bases and J by 1 base, with 11 bases between the two germline ends. The CDR3 coding sequence is TGTGCCAGCAGCTTGGGGTACCAGGGGAGCAATCAGCCCCAGCATTTT. Protein sequence: CASSLGYQGSNQPQHF.

In its sample, this clone was seen once. The J gene is TRBJ2-7, the V gene TRBV14, with D possibly being TRBD2 (5 bases). V was clipped by 4 bases and J by 7 bases, with 26 bases between them. CDR1 is SGHDN, CDR2 FVKESK, per germline. The CDR3 is made up of 17 amino acids. The CDR3 DNA sequence: TGTGCCAGCAGCCCTAAGGGCCCGAGGGTCCTTAAGAGGGAGCAGTACTTC. Residues: CASSPKGPRVLKREQYF.

The chain uses TRBV5-1 and TRBJ2-3, with a tentative D call TRBD2 (6 bases). This CDR3 spans 12 amino acids. Per the germline V gene, CDR1 is SGHRS and CDR2 is YFSETQ. V was cut by 7 bases and J by 6 bases, with 12 bases left in between. The DNA of the CDR3 is TGCGCCAGCGGAGGGGCGGGGGATACGCAGTATTTT. It codes for CASGGAGDTQYF.

This sequence joins TRBV6-5 and TRBJ1-3; no definite D call. The CDR3 spans 14 residues. CDR1 and CDR2 from the germline V gene are MNHEY and SVGAGI. Trimming removed 6 bases from V and 0 bases from J, with 9 bases in between. CDR3 coding DNA: TGTGCCAGCAGGGGCAGCCGCTCTGGAAACACCATATATTTT. This sequence encodes CASRGSRSGNTIYF.

This clone has more than one count but fewer than ten. J is TRBJ1-1 and V is TRBV25-1; D gene ambiguous. Germline lookup yields CDR1 MGHDK and CDR2 SYGVNS. This CDR3 comprises 15 residues. The V end was cut by 1 base, the J end by 3 bases, with 12 bases between. CDR3 bases: TGTGCCAGCAGTGAATCCAACAACACCGACACTGAAGCTTTCTTT. This codes for CASSESNNTDTEAFF.

The chain uses TRBV11-3 and TRBJ2-5; TRBD2 matches at 7 bases. The CDR3 extends over 15 amino acids. V trimming: 6 bases; J trimming: 1 base; junction bases outside the gene matches: 8. Germline V gene data show CDR1 as SGHNT and CDR2 as YENEEA. CDR3 DNA sequence: TGTGCCAGCAGTAATAGCGGGCAGATCCAAGAGACCCAGTACTTC. This gives the protein CASSNSGQIQETQYF.

The gene calls are TRBV27 and TRBJ1-3, with TRBD1 matching 8 bases. Germline CDR1 reads MNHEY; CDR2 reads SMNVEV (reference sequence). The CDR3 is 16 residues long. The ends lost 5 bases at V and 4 bases at J; junction bases unmatched: 10. The CDR3 DNA is TGTGCCAGCAGTACCCCGGACAGGGCTACAGGAAACACCATATATTTT. Amino acids: CASSTPDRATGNTIYF.

The rearrangement uses TRBV6-4 and TRBJ2-1; TRBD2 matches at 8 bases. The V and J ends lost 10 bases and 8 bases, in that order; junction bases with no gene match: 10. Looked up from germline, CDR1 is MRHNA and CDR2 is SNTAGT. This CDR3 has 13 residues. CDR3 DNA: TGTGCCATCACTAGCGGACCCTTCCATGAGCAGTTCTTC. This gives the protein CAITSGPFHEQFF.

The J gene is TRBJ2-7, the V gene TRBV27; maybe TRBD1 (6 bases). The germline V gene encodes CDR1 MNHEY and CDR2 SMNVEV (reference sequence). V lost 4 bases to trimming and J lost 4 bases, with 23 bases between them. The CDR3 covers 17 residues. The CDR3 region is CASSSNPHRGKAYEQYF. The CDR3 DNA sequence: TGTGCCAGCAGTTCCAACCCCCATAGGGGGAAAGCTTACGAGCAGTACTTC.

The chain combines TRBV30 with TRBJ2-1; TRBD1 matches at 10 bases. Per germline, CDR1 GTSNPN and CDR2 SVGIG (reference sequence). The CDR3 has 19 amino acids. The V segment lost 2 bases and the J segment 0 bases; nucleotides outside the gene matches: 13. The CDR3 region has the DNA TGTGCCTGGAGTAGGAGACAGGGGGCCCTCTATAGCTCCTACAATGAGCAGTTCTTC. This sequence encodes CAWSRRQGALYSSYNEQFF.

The chain combines TRBV13 with TRBJ2-2; TRBD1 aligns across 8 bases. The CDR3 extends over 16 amino acids. Unmatched junction bases numbered 10, after V lost 5 bases and J lost 5 bases. Germline CDR1 is PRHDT and CDR2 is FYEKMQ (reference sequence). In DNA form, the CDR3 reads TGTGCCAGCAGCCAGGACGGACAGGGTGGGACCGGGGAGCTGTTTTTT. Its protein product is CASSQDGQGGTGELFF. The whole variable domain, filled in from reference TRBV13 and TRBJ2-2, reads AAGVIQSPRHLIKEKRETATLKCYPIPRHDTVYWYQQGPGQDPQFLISFYEKMQSDKGSIPDRFSAQQFSDYHSELNMSSLELGDSALYFCASSQDGQGGTGELFFGEGSRLTVL.

J is TRBJ1-4 and V is TRBV7-9; D uncertain. This CDR3 comprises 16 residues. Per the germline V gene, CDR1 is SEHNR and CDR2 is FQNEAQ (reference sequence). Trimming took off 0 bases at V and 5 bases at J, with 13 bases between the two ends. CDR3 nucleotides: TGTGCCAGCAGCTTAGCGAAACACGCGGAAAATGAAAAACTGTTTTTT. Amino acid sequence: CASSLAKHAENEKLFF.

With regard to this clone: The sample contains more than one DNA sequence encoding this CDR3. V and J are TRBV19 and TRBJ2-5, with a possible D match to TRBD1 (6 bases). The CDR3 sequence is 14 residues long. Germline lookup yields CDR1 LNHDA and CDR2 SQIVND (reference sequence). Trimming stripped 5 bases from V and 1 base from J, with 11 bases between. CDR3 sequence (DNA): TGTGCCAGTAGTGGGGGCAGGTTCCAAGAGACCCAGTACTTC. Translation gives CASSGGRFQETQYF. The entire variable domain, with the rest obtained from reference TRBV19 and TRBJ2-5, is as follows: DGGITQSPKYLFRKEGQNVTLSCEQNLNHDAMYWYRQDPGQGLRLIYYSQIVNDFQKGDIAEGYSVSREKKESFPLTVTSAQKNPTAFYLCASSGGRFQETQYFGPGTRLLVL.

The CDR3 sequence: CASSLASGIRKQGVSNQPQHF. The CDR3 DNA reads TGTGCCAGCAGCTTAGCAAGCGGGATTAGGAAACAGGGGGTTTCCAATCAGCCCCAGCATTTT. The rearrangement uses TRBV7-8 and TRBJ1-5, with 8 bases matching TRBD1. Germline V lookup: CDR1 SGHVS, CDR2 FQNEAQ. V trimming: 0 bases; J trimming: 3 bases; junction bases outside the gene matches: 19. There are 21 residues in the CDR3.

Only one count was recorded for this clone. This chain joins TRBV2 and TRBJ1-2; 8 positions match TRBD1. This CDR3 contains 13 residues. V lost 6 bases to trimming and J lost 6 bases; unmatched junction nucleotides: 6. CDR1 SNHLY and CDR2 FYNNEI come from the germline V gene. In DNA form, the CDR3 reads TGTGCCAGCAGGAACGGACAGGGCGATGGCTACACCTTC. Amino acids: CASRNGQGDGYTF.

V and J are TRBV5-1 and TRBJ2-3; D may be TRBD1 (6 bases). The CDR3 is 16 residues long. V lost 4 bases, J lost 0 bases, and 15 bases lay in between. Germline V gives CDR1 SGHRS, CDR2 YFSETQ. The CDR3 loop is CASSISRGVSTDTQYF. DNA for the CDR3: TGCGCCAGCAGCATCTCCAGGGGAGTAAGCACAGATACGCAGTATTTT.

The chain employs TRBV5-1 and TRBJ2-5; 7 bases match TRBD1. This CDR3 has 13 amino acids. Germline lookup yields CDR1 SGHRS and CDR2 YFSETQ. With V trimmed by 6 bases and J by 1 base, 3 bases remained unmatched. The CDR3 nucleotides are TGCGCCAGCACCGGGACAGTCCAAGAGACCCAGTACTTC. It specifies CASTGTVQETQYF.

The J gene is TRBJ2-7, the V gene TRBV16; D may be TRBD1 (6 bases). Germline loops: CDR1 KGHSY, CDR2 FQNENV. The V and J ends lost 6 bases and 0 bases respectively, with 12 bases between them. The CDR3 contains 14 residues. DNA for the CDR3: TGTGCCAGCAGTCCATGGGACAACTCCTACGAGCAGTACTTC. The encoded protein is CASSPWDNSYEQYF.

The sample holds one count of this clone. J is TRBJ2-2 and V is TRBV5-1; 7 bases agree with TRBD2. Germline V lookup: CDR1 SGHRS, CDR2 YFSETQ. Losses at the gene ends were 1 base for V and 13 bases for J; bases not matched to a gene: 4. This CDR3 has 12 residues. In nucleotides, the CDR3 is TGCGCCAGCAGCTTGAAGCGGGATCGGCTGTTTTTT. It encodes CASSLKRDRLFF.

V and J are TRBV5-1 and TRBJ2-7, with TRBD2 matching 15 bases. Germline CDR1 is SGHRS and CDR2 is YFSETQ. The CDR3 runs 19 residues. V gave up 4 bases and J gave up 3 bases; unmatched junction bases: 14. The CDR3 spells CASSPRTSGRAALYYEQYF. DNA of the CDR3: TGCGCCAGCAGCCCACGGACTAGCGGGAGGGCCGCCCTCTACTACGAGCAGTACTTC.

J is TRBJ1-5 and V is TRBV27; 7 bases map to TRBD1. V lost 8 bases and J lost 6; bases outside the gene matches: 7. The CDR3 is made up of 13 amino acids. Germline V gene lookup returns CDR1 MNHEY and CDR2 SMNVEV (reference sequence). The CDR3 loop reads CASARGPGQPQHF. The CDR3, as DNA: TGTGCCAGCGCTAGGGGGCCAGGTCAGCCCCAGCATTTT.

V usage is TRBV14 and J usage is TRBJ1-1; possibly TRBD1 for D (6 bases). The CDR3 contains 14 residues. Germline V gives CDR1 SGHDN, CDR2 FVKESK. Trimming pared 4 bases from V and 1 base from J, leaving 10 bases between. The CDR3 is CASSPRGRNTEAFF. In nucleotides, the CDR3 is TGTGCCAGCAGCCCCAGGGGCAGGAACACTGAAGCTTTCTTT.

The chain has TRBV5-1 and TRBJ2-4, with TRBD2 identical over 14 bases. The CDR3 totals 19 residues. After removal of 6 bases from V and 1 base from J, the junction contained 12 bases not matched to a gene. From germline, CDR1 is SGHRS and CDR2 YFSETQ. This chain's CDR3 is CASTPPGLAGDGAKNIQYF. The CDR3 DNA sequence: TGCGCCAGCACCCCCCCGGGACTAGCGGGAGATGGGGCCAAAAACATTCAGTACTTC.

This clone was counted between two and nine times. The genes are TRBV21-1 and TRBJ2-1; TRBD2, the table's D call, was not compared with the DNA. TRBV21-1 is tagged as a pseudogene. The CDR3 is 14 residues long. This chain's CDR3 is CASTNREAINEQFF. The CDR3 nucleotides read TGTGCCAGCACGAATCGAGAGGCGATCAATGAGCAGTTCTTC.

This sequence joins TRBV5-1 and TRBJ2-1, with D unclear. The CDR3 loop spans 14 amino acids. Germline assignment: CDR1 SGHRS and CDR2 YFSETQ. The V end was cut by 0 bases, the J end by 6 bases, with 10 bases between. The CDR3 sequence is CASSLEARRNEQFF. CDR3 sequence (DNA): TGCGCCAGCAGCTTGGAAGCCCGTCGCAATGAGCAGTTCTTC.

This sequence joins TRBV28 and TRBJ1-4; D perhaps matches TRBD1 (6 bases). CDR1 and CDR2 (germline): MDHEN, SYDVKM. CDR3 size: 14 residues. V lost 4 bases and J 4 bases, leaving 10 bases between the germline ends. The DNA for the CDR3 is TGTGCCAGCAGTTCAGGGGCCCTTAATGAAAAACTGTTTTTT. Translated, it gives CASSSGALNEKLFF.

The V and J genes are TRBV28 and TRBJ2-3, with TRBD1 matching over 8 bases. V lost 4 bases, J lost 5 bases, and 8 bases stayed unmatched. Germline CDR1 reads MDHEN; CDR2 reads SYDVKM. CDR3 length: 15 amino acids. The CDR3 region has the DNA TGTGCCAGCAGTTCACCGGGACAGGCGGGAGATACGCAGTATTTT. Translating gives CASSSPGQAGDTQYF.

This clone was found a few times. CDR3 residues: CASSQDPPTDNTGELFF. As DNA, the CDR3 is TGCGCCAGCAGCCAAGACCCCCCGACAGATAACACCGGGGAGCTGTTTTTT. The chain employs TRBV4-1 and TRBJ2-2; tentatively, D is TRBD1 (5 bases). The CDR3 is 17 amino acids. Germline V lookup: CDR1 MGHRA, CDR2 YSYEKL. V shed 0 bases and J shed 2 bases, with 13 bases lying between them.